This is a list of T cell receptor beta chains from one sample in a study of CD8 T cells in ankylosing spondylitis. One entry per CDR3 protein results from TCRdb running MiXCR on the 5' RACE reads. The sample records about 140,000 distinct CDR3 sequences, roughly 8.3% being singletons. Material for sequencing was synovial fluid, either unsorted or a sorted T cell fraction (not recorded which). The receptors here all came from a male donor with ankylosing spondylitis. The CDR3 runs from the conserved cysteine through the conserved F or W.

TRBV7-2 CASSLASTSGSYEQYF
TRBV6-1 CASAASGRGIDTQYF
TRBV5-1 CASSLVDTSYNEQFF
TRBV12-3/TRBV12-4 CASSLQGSYEQYF
TRBV12-3/TRBV12-4 CASSPTGMNTEAFF
TRBV15 CATSRGVLKANTGELFF
TRBV7-2 CASSYEGAGGYTF
TRBV11-2 CASSFFPPGQGLVKAGELFF
TRBV7-2 CASSSRAGDTEAFF
TRBV7-2 CASSLSGGAEAFF
TRBV6-2/TRBV6-3 CASSLGQGVDEQFF
TRBV7-2 CASSLTGARTSSYEQYF
TRBV5-1 CASSLAPDGETQYF
TRBV27 CASSLWLAATDTQYF
TRBV7-9 CASSLVGTVGYTF
TRBV11-3 CASSPQTSYNEQFF
TRBV2 CASNLATTSDEQFF
TRBV5-5 CASSSLPGQGVGFF
TRBV20-1 CSARDVGGRWNTEAFF
TRBV9 CASSVAQGFTDTQYF
TRBV7-2 CASSLIRGISTEAFF
TRBV18 CASSPSENYEQYF
TRBV29-1 CSVDGLGGTREQYF
TRBV7-8 CASSARDLNNSPLHF
TRBV20-1 CSARRRGGGPRTYEQYF
TRBV12-5 CASGLWGYEQYF
TRBV20-1 CSVGTSAETQYF
TRBV4-2 CASSPGTSGGTSNEKLFF
TRBV20-1 CSARDPRTRVNEQFF
TRBV7-2 CASSFRRESSYEQYF
TRBV7-2 CASSPQTGIGHEQYF
TRBV20-1 CSAEEQSYGYTF
TRBV5-1 CASSLVFSQETQYF
TRBV10-3 CAISESLSGLQETQYF
TRBV5-1 CASSSAGQFYEQYF
TRBV20-1 CSAREGIRTYEQYF
TRBV28 CASKGQLTFF
TRBV5-1 CASSRDGDPSGANVLTF
TRBV20-1 CSARDDTNYGYTF